This TCR beta chain emerged from a study of early T cells in non-severe SARS-CoV-2 infection. Findings of the study overall: Comparison of clonotypes with VDJdb favored anti-spike CD8 responses while missing private and CD4 specificities.

This CDR3 is built from 16 residues. CDR1 is LGHDT and CDR2 is YNNKEL in the germline V gene (reference sequence). V was clipped by 0 bases and J by 1 base, with 11 bases between them. This clonotype has more than one count but fewer than ten. What it binds is unknown. Tagging with unique molecular identifiers was applied to individual cDNA molecules. Using its own MiXCR run on the 5' RACE reads, TCRdb lists one record per CDR3 protein. The table has roughly 93,000 distinct CDR3 sequences, 14% to 15% seen once. The clonotype originates from an adult who was a healthcare worker with PCR-confirmed SARS-CoV-2 infection or an uninfected control (not recorded which). The V gene is TRBV3-1, the J gene TRBJ2-3; D is possibly TRBD2 (5 bases). Input material: whole blood. The DNA for the CDR3 is TGTGCCAGCAGCCAAGATGGAGGCGGCCGCACAGATACGCAGTATTTT. This translates into CASSQDGGGRTDTQYF.